The 30 T cell receptor beta chains given below trace back to one sample, sequenced in a study of blood T cell repertoires in COVID-19. Sequencing used immunoSEQ multiplex PCR; TCRdb keeps in-frame clones, though not all of them. The sample lists some 120,000 clones, around 82% occurring once. The sequenced sample was peripheral blood. These receptors were collected from a man older than 75 with active or convalescent COVID-19.

This sequence joins TRBV27 and TRBJ1-2; 8 bases line up with TRBD1. The CDR3 is 16 residues long. Germline V gene sequence: CDR1 MNHEY, CDR2 SMNVEV (reference sequence). Unmatched junction bases numbered 8, after V lost 5 bases and J lost 0 bases. The CDR3 loop reads CASSATPGGTNYGYTF. The CDR3 DNA reads as TGTGCCAGCAGTGCAACCCCAGGGGGCACTAACTATGGCTACACCTTC.

The chain couples TRBV4-2 to TRBJ1-1; D is unresolved. This CDR3 contains 14 residues. The germline V and J ends were trimmed by 0 bases and 0 bases, with 5 bases remaining between them. Germline CDR1 reads LGHNA; CDR2 reads YNFKEQ. The CDR3 coding sequence is TGTGCCAGCAGCCAAGAGGAGTTGAACACTGAAGCTTTCTTT. It specifies CASSQEELNTEAFF.

The chain couples TRBV5-6 to TRBJ2-3, with TRBD2 matching over 10 bases. The trim removed 7 bases at V and 2 bases at J, leaving 7 bases unmatched. Per germline, CDR1 SGHDT and CDR2 YYEEEE. This CDR3 comprises 15 residues. CDR3 sequence reads: CASGQAGGLTDTQYF. DNA for the CDR3: TGTGCCAGCGGGCAAGCGGGGGGGCTCACAGATACGCAGTATTTT.

This clone was seen a few times. The rearrangement links TRBV7-9 to TRBJ1-1; D gene ambiguous. CDR1 and CDR2 from the germline V gene are SEHNR and FQNEAQ (reference sequence). CDR3 length: 13 residues. V lost 1 base and J 6 bases, leaving 9 bases between the germline ends. The CDR3 coding sequence is TGTGCCAGCAGCTTAGTGGTTACAGCTGAAGCTTTCTTT. Encoded protein: CASSLVVTAEAFF.

Only a few counts were recorded for this clone. V and J are TRBV20-1 and TRBJ1-2, with a possible D match to TRBD1 (5 bases). Germline V CDR1 and CDR2: DFQATT, SNEGSKA (reference sequence). The germline V and J ends were trimmed by 3 bases and 8 bases, with 10 bases remaining between them. This CDR3 is 11 amino acids long. CDR3 nucleotide sequence: TGCAGTGCTAGGGGCGCAGGGGGCTACACCTTC. Its protein product is CSARGAGGYTF.

CDR3 amino acids: CASSGENEQFF. DNA of the CDR3: TGTGCCAGCAGTGGCGAAAATGAGCAGTTCTTC. The chain couples TRBV2 to TRBJ2-1; D is undetermined. The V gene's germline CDR1 is SNHLY and CDR2 FYNNEI. V was cut by 4 bases and J by 7 bases, with 5 bases left in between. The CDR3 consists of 11 residues.

The chain recombines TRBV7-2 with TRBJ2-5, with D unclear. From germline, CDR1 is SGHTA and CDR2 FQGNSA. CDR3 size: 11 residues. Trimming removed 5 bases from V and 7 bases from J, with 8 bases in between. The CDR3, as DNA: TGTGCCAGCAGCCCTAGTTGGACCCAGTACTTC. Translation gives CASSPSWTQYF.

Comment on this clone: Distinct nucleotide sequences in the sample also encode this CDR3. This chain connects TRBV18 to TRBJ1-1; TRBD1 matches 12 bases. With 3 bases clipped from V and 5 bases from J, the junction kept 4 bases outside the gene matches. This CDR3 is 15 amino acids long. Germline V gives CDR1 KGHSH, CDR2 LQKENI. CDR3: CASSPGTGGRTEAFF. The CDR3 DNA reads as TGTGCCAGCTCACCCGGGACAGGGGGCCGAACTGAAGCTTTCTTT.

The chain recombines TRBV30 with TRBJ1-2; D unresolved. Trimming pared 7 bases from V and 1 base from J, leaving 13 bases between. Germline assignment: CDR1 GTSNPN and CDR2 SVGIG (reference sequence). The CDR3 sequence is 13 residues long. The CDR3 loop is CALKLRSNYGYTF. The CDR3 bases are TGTGCCTTGAAACTAAGGAGTAACTATGGCTACACCTTC.

The chain links TRBV18 to TRBJ2-1; the D gene is possibly TRBD2 (5 bases). CDR1 KGHSH and CDR2 LQKENI come from the germline V gene. V lost 3 bases and J lost 5, with 8 bases in between. This CDR3 region has 13 residues. The CDR3 DNA reads as TGTGCCAGCTCACCGACTACCGACAATGAGCAGTTCTTC. Encoded protein: CASSPTTDNEQFF.

J is TRBJ2-7 and V is TRBV5-1; D is uncertain. V shed 3 bases and J shed 5 bases, with 15 bases lying between them. The germline V gene encodes CDR1 SGHRS and CDR2 YFSETQ. The CDR3 extends over 14 amino acids. This CDR3 is CASSSGALTDEQYF. The CDR3 DNA follows: TGCGCCAGCAGCTCAGGCGCCCTCACGGACGAGCAGTACTTC.

This chain uses TRBV5-1 with TRBJ2-3; TRBD2 matches 9 bases. V lost 0 bases, J lost 3 bases, and 5 bases stayed unmatched. Germline V CDR1 and CDR2: SGHRS, YFSETQ. The CDR3 extends over 16 amino acids. The CDR3, as DNA: TGCGCCAGCAGCTTGGCTTCTAGCGGGAAAACAGATACGCAGTATTTT. It codes for CASSLASSGKTDTQYF.

The genes are TRBV20-1 and TRBJ2-2; D may be TRBD2 (6 bases). CDR3 length: 15 amino acids. The germline gives CDR1 DFQATT, CDR2 SNEGSKA (reference sequence). Trimming left V 3 bases short and J 3 bases short, with 14 bases between. CDR3 coding DNA: TGCAGTGCTAGTGCTCGCGGGGAAGACACCGGGGAGCTGTTTTTT. Translation: CSASARGEDTGELFF.

The chain has TRBV11-2 and TRBJ2-7, with a possible D match to TRBD1 (6 bases). Germline V CDR1 and CDR2: SGHAT, FQNNGV. The V end was cut by 1 base, the J end by 7 bases, with 14 bases between. This CDR3 has 14 amino acids. DNA of the CDR3: TGTGCCAGCAGCTTAGCGCAGGGGTTGGGGGAGCAGTACTTC. Translated: CASSLAQGLGEQYF.

This clone occurred a few times. The V and J genes are TRBV7-2 and TRBJ2-1, with 7 bases identical to TRBD1. Germline V lookup: CDR1 SGHTA, CDR2 FQGNSA. The CDR3 has 16 amino acids. Trimming at V came to 5 bases and at J to 8 bases, leaving 15 bases not matched to a gene. This CDR3 is CASSPTTGSLVDEQFF. DNA for the CDR3: TGTGCCAGCAGCCCGACGACAGGGTCGTTGGTCGATGAGCAGTTCTTC.

The genes are TRBV9 and TRBJ1-5; 8 nucleotides align to TRBD1. This CDR3 contains 15 residues. V gave up 0 bases and J gave up 5 bases; unmatched junction bases: 4. The germline gives CDR1 SGDLS, CDR2 YYNGEE. As DNA, the CDR3 is TGTGCCAGCAGCGTAGACCAGGGGGCCCATCAGCCCCAGCATTTT. It translates to CASSVDQGAHQPQHF.

The rearrangement joins TRBV5-4 to TRBJ2-7; 8 nucleotides line up with TRBD1. Germline trimming cut 3 bases from V and 6 bases from J; bases unmatched to any gene: 8. The CDR3 runs to 14 residues. Germline loops: CDR1 SGHNT, CDR2 YYREEE (reference sequence). CDR3 loop: CASSSRTGTAEQYF. The CDR3 DNA sequence: TGTGCCAGCAGCTCCCGGACAGGGACGGCCGAGCAGTACTTC.

Remarks on this clone: Its ends do not fully match the called genes, so a read error is possible. J is TRBJ2-3 and V is TRBV6-6; TRBD1 agrees at 8 bases. Looked up from germline, CDR1 is MNHNY and CDR2 is SVGAGI (reference sequence). This CDR3 has 11 residues. In nucleotides, the CDR3 is TGTGCCACCGCACAGGGGGGCCGTCCCAACTTT. This encodes CATAQGGRPNF.

This rearrangement joins TRBV7-2 to TRBJ2-1; D possibly corresponds to TRBD2 (6 bases). The CDR3 covers 15 residues. Between the trimmed V and J ends, which lost 5 bases and 2 bases, there was a span of 13 bases. Looked up from germline, CDR1 is SGHTA and CDR2 is FQGNSA. For the CDR3, the DNA is TGTGCCAGCAGCCCTGCTAGCGAGACCTACAATGAGCAGTTCTTC. The encoded protein is CASSPASETYNEQFF.

This rearrangement joins TRBV6-1 to TRBJ1-6, with D maybe TRBD1 (6 bases). The V end lost 7 bases, the J end lost 8 bases, and 15 bases lay between the germline ends. CDR3 length equals 14 residues. CDR1 MNHNS and CDR2 SASEGT come from the germline V gene. The CDR3 DNA reads as TGTGCCAGCACCCAGGACAGCATGGATTCACCCCTCCACTTT. Its protein is CASTQDSMDSPLHF.

V gene TRBV7-7 combines with J gene TRBJ1-5, with D possibly matching TRBD1 (5 bases). V was clipped by 4 bases and J by 7 bases, with 11 bases between them. This CDR3 region has 13 residues. Looked up from germline, CDR1 is SSHAT and CDR2 is FNYEAQ (reference sequence). CDR3 DNA sequence: TGTGCCAGCAGCTCGGGGGTCGGGCAGCCCCAGCATTTT. Amino acids: CASSSGVGQPQHF.

The chain links TRBV19 to TRBJ1-1; 8 bases are shared with TRBD1. The CDR3 totals 13 residues. The trim removed 7 bases at V and 4 bases at J, leaving 5 bases unmatched. Germline V CDR1 and CDR2: LNHDA, SQIVND (reference sequence). The CDR3 spells CASTYTGGTEAFF. In DNA, the CDR3 is TGTGCCAGTACCTATACAGGGGGCACTGAAGCTTTCTTT.

The rearrangement joins TRBV19 to TRBJ2-3; 7 bases fit TRBD1. After removal of 5 bases from V and 4 bases from J, the junction contained 12 bases not matched to a gene. CDR1 is LNHDA, CDR2 SQIVND, per germline (reference sequence). The CDR3 runs 16 residues. CDR3 in DNA: TGTGCCAGTAGTGCCCCAACTACAGGGGCGCCAGATACGCAGTATTTT. Encoded protein: CASSAPTTGAPDTQYF.

The chain employs TRBV27 and TRBJ2-6, with D possibly being TRBD2 (6 bases). Trimming stripped 6 bases from V and 2 bases from J, with 17 bases between. The CDR3 runs to 17 residues. Germline CDR1 MNHEY, CDR2 SMNVEV (reference sequence). The CDR3 bases are TGTGCCAGCAGCCCCCCCGCGGGGACCGCTGGGGCCAACGTCCTGACTTTC. Amino acids: CASSPPAGTAGANVLTF.

This clone has only a few counts. The chain combines TRBV30 with TRBJ1-2; D is unclear. The CDR3 is 14 residues long. The germline V gene has CDR1 GTSNPN and CDR2 SVGIG (reference sequence). Trimming stripped 5 bases from V and 4 bases from J, with 17 bases between. In DNA, the CDR3 is TGTGCCTGGGAGGGTGAGCGGGAAACCTATGGCTACACCTTC. Encoded protein: CAWEGERETYGYTF.

The rearrangement joins TRBV18 to TRBJ1-3; D uncertain. V was clipped by 0 bases and J by 0 bases, with 9 bases between them. There are 16 residues in the CDR3. The germline V gene encodes CDR1 KGHSH and CDR2 LQKENI. The CDR3 reads CASSPPRQLSGNTIYF. CDR3 bases: TGTGCCAGCTCACCACCCAGGCAGCTCTCTGGAAACACCATATATTTT. Using reference TRBV18 and TRBJ1-3 for the parts outside the CDR3, the full variable domain is NAGVMQNPRHLVRRRGQEARLRCSPMKGHSHVYWYRQLPEEGLKFMVYLQKENIIDESGMPKERFSAEFPKEGPSILRIQQVVRGDSAAYFCASSPPRQLSGNTIYFGEGSWLTVV.

This rearrangement joins TRBV7-8 to TRBJ2-2; TRBD1 matches at 9 bases. Germline CDR1 reads SGHVS; CDR2 reads FQNEAQ. V lost 0 bases, J lost 5 bases, and 4 bases stayed unmatched. The length of the CDR3 is 16 residues. The CDR3: CASSLADRGLTGELFF. DNA of the CDR3: TGTGCCAGCAGCTTAGCGGACAGGGGATTAACCGGGGAGCTGTTTTTT.

The chain recombines TRBV9 with TRBJ2-3; TRBD2 matches 8 bases. The trim removed 3 bases at V and 1 base at J, leaving 16 bases unmatched. Germline V CDR1 and CDR2: SGDLS, YYNGEE. The CDR3 length is 19 residues. CDR3 in amino acids: CASSASGGRGRAGTDTQYF. The CDR3 nucleotides read TGTGCCAGCAGCGCAAGCGGGGGAAGAGGGCGGGCGGGCACAGATACGCAGTATTTT. Complete variable domain (other parts from reference TRBV9 and TRBJ2-3): DSGVTQTPKHLITATGQRVTLRCSPRSGDLSVYWYQQSLDQGLQFLIQYYNGEERAKGNILERFSAQQFPDLHSELNLSSLELGDSALYFCASSASGGRGRAGTDTQYFGPGTRLTVL.

CDR3 DNA: TGTGCCAGCAGTTCAGGACAGGGCAGTGATGGCTACACCTTC. Its protein product is CASSSGQGSDGYTF. The J gene is TRBJ1-2, the V gene TRBV6-5, with 8 nucleotides matching TRBD1. V was pared by 4 bases and J by 6 bases, with 7 bases of the junction left unmatched. The CDR3 extends over 14 amino acids. Per the germline V gene, CDR1 is MNHEY and CDR2 is SVGAGI.

The chain links TRBV7-9 to TRBJ1-3, with D possibly TRBD1 on 5 matching bases. CDR1 SEHNR and CDR2 FQNEAQ come from the germline V gene (reference sequence). The CDR3 has 15 amino acids. Trimming cost V 5 bases and J 1 base, with 12 bases left between them. CDR3 protein: CASSAVGTSGNTIYF. In DNA form, the CDR3 reads TGTGCCAGCAGCGCCGTTGGGACTTCTGGAAACACCATATATTTT.